This T cell receptor (beta chain) was identified in a study of a mutant IDH1 vaccine in newly diagnosed glioma. The overall study: Administration of eight vaccinations to patients took place in weeks 1, 3, 5, 7, 11, 15, 19, 23. Commencement of vaccination occurred 4-6 weeks following radiotherapy alone, or concurrently with temozolomide cycles. The sex distribution of treated patients was about 62% male and around 40% female, with a mean age of around 40 years.

Time point defined: week 11, during vaccination. What each vaccine dose contained was 300 ug of mutant IDH1 20-mer peptide, accompanied by topical imiquimod. The donor cohort comprised cases of new WHO grade 3 or 4 IDH1-mutant, ATRX-lost astrocytoma. Per the germline V gene, CDR1 is MDHEN and CDR2 is SYDVKM. The trim removed 6 bases at V and 6 bases at J, leaving 13 bases unmatched. The CDR3 is 15 amino acids. Here immunoSEQ multiplex PCR was the method, and the copy in TCRdb shows in-frame clones only, minus some. This repertoire shows tens of thousands of clones, around 80% found once; its top ten account for over 7.5%. Comment on this clone: The antigen is not known.

This chain connects TRBV28 to TRBJ1-2; 7 bases are a match to TRBD1. Sequencing used PBMCs, obtained from a glioma patient whose treatment included an IDH1 peptide vaccine. The receptor was isolated from a middle-aged man with glioma. CDR3 sequence (DNA): TGTGCCAGCAGCTTAACATCAACAGGGGTTGATGGCTACACCTTC. This gives the protein CASSLTSTGVDGYTF.